The source of this TCR beta chain is a study of blood T cell repertoires in COVID-19. Whole-study context: Nucleic acid was either cDNA or gDNA, and it came from T cells, B-cell-depleted T cells, or PBMCs.

This table comes from immunoSEQ multiplex PCR, and its TCRdb copy is limited to in-frame clones, with some not included. Among 80,000 to 100,000 clones listed, approximately 79% were seen once. CDR1 is SGDLS, CDR2 YYNGEE, per germline. Germline trimming cut 0 bases from V and 0 bases from J; bases unmatched to any gene: 1. The CDR3 spans 15 residues. The V call is TRBV9, the J call TRBJ1-1; 8 nucleotides align to TRBD1. The TCR comes from a man aged 65 to 85 with COVID-19, enrolled during active disease. The sequencing input was peripheral blood. The CDR3 DNA reads TGTGCCAGCAGCGTAGGGGACAGGCTGAACACTGAAGCTTTCTTT. This encodes CASSVGDRLNTEAFF.